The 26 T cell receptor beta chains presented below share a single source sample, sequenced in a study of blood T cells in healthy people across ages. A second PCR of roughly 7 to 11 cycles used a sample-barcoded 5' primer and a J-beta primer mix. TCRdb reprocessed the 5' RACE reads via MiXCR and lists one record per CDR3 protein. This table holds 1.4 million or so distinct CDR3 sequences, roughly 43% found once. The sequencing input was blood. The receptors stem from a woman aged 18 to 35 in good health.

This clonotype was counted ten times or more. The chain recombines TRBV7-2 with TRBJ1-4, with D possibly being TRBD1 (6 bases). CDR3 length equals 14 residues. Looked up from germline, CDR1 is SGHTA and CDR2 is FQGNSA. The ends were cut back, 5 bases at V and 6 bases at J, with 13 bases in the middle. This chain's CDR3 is CASSPTGSHEKLFF. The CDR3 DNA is TGTGCCAGCAGCCCTACAGGGTCTCATGAAAAACTGTTTTTT.

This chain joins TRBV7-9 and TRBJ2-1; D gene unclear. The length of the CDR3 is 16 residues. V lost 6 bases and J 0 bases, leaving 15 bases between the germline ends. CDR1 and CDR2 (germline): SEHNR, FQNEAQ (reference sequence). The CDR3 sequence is CASSPYTVRSYNEQFF. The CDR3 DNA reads TGTGCCAGCAGTCCATATACAGTCCGCTCCTACAATGAGCAGTTCTTC.

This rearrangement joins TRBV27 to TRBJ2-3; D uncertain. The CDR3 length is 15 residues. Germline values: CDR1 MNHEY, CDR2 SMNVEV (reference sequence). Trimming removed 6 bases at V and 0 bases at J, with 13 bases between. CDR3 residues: CASSLNRPSTDTQYF. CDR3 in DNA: TGTGCCAGCAGCCTTAATAGACCTAGCACAGATACGCAGTATTTT.

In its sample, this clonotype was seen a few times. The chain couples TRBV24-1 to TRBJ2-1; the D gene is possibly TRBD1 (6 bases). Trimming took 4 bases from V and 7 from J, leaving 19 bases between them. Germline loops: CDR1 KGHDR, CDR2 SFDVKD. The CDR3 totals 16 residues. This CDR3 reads CATSDPRTVLGNEQFF. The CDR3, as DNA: TGTGCCACCAGTGACCCCCGGACAGTCCTGGGGAATGAGCAGTTCTTC.

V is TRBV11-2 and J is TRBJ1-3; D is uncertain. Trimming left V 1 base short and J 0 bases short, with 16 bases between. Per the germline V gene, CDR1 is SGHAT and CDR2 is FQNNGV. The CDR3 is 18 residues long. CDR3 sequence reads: CASSLAARRRHSGNTIYF. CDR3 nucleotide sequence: TGTGCCAGCAGCTTAGCCGCCAGGCGCCGACACTCTGGAAACACCATATATTTT.

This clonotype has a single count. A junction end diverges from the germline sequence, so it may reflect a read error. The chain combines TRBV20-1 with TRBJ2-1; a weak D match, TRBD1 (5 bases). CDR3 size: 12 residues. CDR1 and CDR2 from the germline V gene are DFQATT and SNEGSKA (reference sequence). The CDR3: CSAYQGHNERFF. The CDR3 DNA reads TGCAGTGCTTATCAGGGCCACAATGAGCGGTTCTTC.

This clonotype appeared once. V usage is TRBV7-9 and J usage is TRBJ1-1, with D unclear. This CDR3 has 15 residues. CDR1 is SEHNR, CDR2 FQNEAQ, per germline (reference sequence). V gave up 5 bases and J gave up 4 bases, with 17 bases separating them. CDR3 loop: CASSLSRRPSTEAFF. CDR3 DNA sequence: TGTGCCAGCAGCCTATCCCGGCGTCCCAGCACTGAAGCTTTCTTT.

CDR3 sequence: CATYTVNYGYTF. CDR3 DNA: TGTGCCACTTACACCGTGAACTATGGCTACACCTTC. The chain employs TRBV28 and TRBJ1-2, with D hard to call. Trimming took off 10 bases at V and 2 bases at J, with 11 bases between the two ends. In germline, CDR1 is MDHEN, CDR2 SYDVKM. The CDR3 is made up of 12 amino acids.

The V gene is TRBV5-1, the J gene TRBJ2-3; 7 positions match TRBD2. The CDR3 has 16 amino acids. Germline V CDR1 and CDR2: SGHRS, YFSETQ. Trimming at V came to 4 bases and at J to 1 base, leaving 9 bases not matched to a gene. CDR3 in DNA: TGCGCCAGCAGCCATGCCCCCCGGGGGGGCACAGATACGCAGTATTTT. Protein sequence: CASSHAPRGGTDTQYF.

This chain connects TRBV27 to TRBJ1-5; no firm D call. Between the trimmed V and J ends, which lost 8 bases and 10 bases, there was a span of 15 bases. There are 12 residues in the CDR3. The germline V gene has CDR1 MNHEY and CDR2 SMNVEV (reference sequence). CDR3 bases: TGTGCCAGCTGGTTCCCCCTGGGCCCCCAGCATTTT. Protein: CASWFPLGPQHF.

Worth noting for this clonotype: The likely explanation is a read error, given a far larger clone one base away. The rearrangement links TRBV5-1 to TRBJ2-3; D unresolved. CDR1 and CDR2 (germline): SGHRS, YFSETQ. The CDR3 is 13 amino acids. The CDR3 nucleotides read TGCGCCAGCAGCACCCATCGCACAGCTACGCAGTATTTT. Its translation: CASSTHRTATQYF. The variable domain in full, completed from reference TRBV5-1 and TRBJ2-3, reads KAGVTQTPRYLIKTRGQQVTLSCSPISGHRSVSWYQQTPGQGLQFLFEYFSETQRNKGNFPGRFSGRQFSNSRSEMNVSTLELGDSALYLCASSTHRTATQYFGPGTRLTVL.

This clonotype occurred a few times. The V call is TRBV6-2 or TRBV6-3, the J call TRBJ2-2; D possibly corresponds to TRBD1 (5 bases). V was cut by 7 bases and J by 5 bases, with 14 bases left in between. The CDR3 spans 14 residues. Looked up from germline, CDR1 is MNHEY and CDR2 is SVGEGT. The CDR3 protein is CASMGRALTGELFF. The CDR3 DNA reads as TGTGCCAGCATGGGGCGAGCCCTTACCGGGGAGCTGTTTTTT.

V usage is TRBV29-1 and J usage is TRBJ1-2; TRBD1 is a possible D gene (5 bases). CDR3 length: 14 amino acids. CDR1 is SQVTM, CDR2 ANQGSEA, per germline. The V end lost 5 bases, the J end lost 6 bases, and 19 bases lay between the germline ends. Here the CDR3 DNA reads TGCAGCGTTCTCCCCAGGGACTTTCACAATGGCTACACCTTC. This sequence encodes CSVLPRDFHNGYTF.

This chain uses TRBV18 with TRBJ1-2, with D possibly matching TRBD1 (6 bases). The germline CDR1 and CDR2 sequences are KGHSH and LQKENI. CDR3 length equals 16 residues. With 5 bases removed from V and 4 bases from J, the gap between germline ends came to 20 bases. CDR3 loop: CASSRIRDNLPYGYTF. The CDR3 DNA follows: TGTGCCAGCTCAAGAATCCGGGACAACTTACCCTATGGCTACACCTTC.

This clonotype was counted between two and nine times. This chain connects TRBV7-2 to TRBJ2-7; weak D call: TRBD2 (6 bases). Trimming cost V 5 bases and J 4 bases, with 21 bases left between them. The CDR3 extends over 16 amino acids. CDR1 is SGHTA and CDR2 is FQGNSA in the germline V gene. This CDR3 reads CASSRPSVGRSYEQYF. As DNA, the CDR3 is TGTGCCAGCAGCCGTCCTAGCGTAGGGAGGTCGTACGAGCAGTACTTC.

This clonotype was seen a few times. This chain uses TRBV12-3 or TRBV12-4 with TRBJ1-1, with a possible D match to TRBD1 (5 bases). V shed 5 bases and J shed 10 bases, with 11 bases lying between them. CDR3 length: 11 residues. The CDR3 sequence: CASSGRAGAFF. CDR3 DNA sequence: TGTGCCAGCAGTGGCAGGGCGGGAGCTTTCTTT.

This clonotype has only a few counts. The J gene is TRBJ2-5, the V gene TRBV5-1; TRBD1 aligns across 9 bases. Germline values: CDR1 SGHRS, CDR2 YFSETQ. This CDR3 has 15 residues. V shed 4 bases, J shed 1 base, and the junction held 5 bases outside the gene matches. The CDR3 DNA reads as TGCGCCAGCAGCATAGGGACAGGGAGCCAAGAGACCCAGTACTTC. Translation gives CASSIGTGSQETQYF.

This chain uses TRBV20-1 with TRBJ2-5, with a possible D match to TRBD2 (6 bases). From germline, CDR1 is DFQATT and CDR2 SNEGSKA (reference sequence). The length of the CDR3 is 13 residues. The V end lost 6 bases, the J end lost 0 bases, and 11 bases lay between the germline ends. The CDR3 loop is CSATRDHQETQYF. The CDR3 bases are TGCAGTGCGACGCGGGACCACCAAGAGACCCAGTACTTC.

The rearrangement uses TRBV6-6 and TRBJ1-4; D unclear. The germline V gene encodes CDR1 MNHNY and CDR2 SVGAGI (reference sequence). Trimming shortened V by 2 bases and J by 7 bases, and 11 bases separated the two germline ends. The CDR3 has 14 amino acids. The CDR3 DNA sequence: TGTGCCAGCAGTTACGCCGGGTCGGGTGAAAAACTGTTTTTT. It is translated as CASSYAGSGEKLFF.

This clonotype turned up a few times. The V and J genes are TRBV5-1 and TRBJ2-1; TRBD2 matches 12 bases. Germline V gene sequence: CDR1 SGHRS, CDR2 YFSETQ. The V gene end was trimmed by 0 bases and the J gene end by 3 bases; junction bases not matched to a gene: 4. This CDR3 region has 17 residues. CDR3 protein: CASSLGLAGANYNEQFF. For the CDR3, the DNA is TGCGCCAGCAGCTTGGGACTAGCGGGGGCCAACTACAATGAGCAGTTCTTC.

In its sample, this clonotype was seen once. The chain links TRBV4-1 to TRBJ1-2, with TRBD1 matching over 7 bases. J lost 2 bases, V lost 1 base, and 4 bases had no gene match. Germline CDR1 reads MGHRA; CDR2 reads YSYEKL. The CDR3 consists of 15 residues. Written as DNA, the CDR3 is TGCGCCAGCAGCCAAGGGGGACAGCTGAACTATGGCTACACCTTC. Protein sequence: CASSQGGQLNYGYTF.

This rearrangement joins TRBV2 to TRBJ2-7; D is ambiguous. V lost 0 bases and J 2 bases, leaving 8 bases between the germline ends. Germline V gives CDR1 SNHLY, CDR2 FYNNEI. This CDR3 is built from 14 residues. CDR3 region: CASSEANSPYEQYF. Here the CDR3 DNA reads TGTGCCAGCAGTGAAGCGAATAGTCCCTACGAGCAGTACTTC.

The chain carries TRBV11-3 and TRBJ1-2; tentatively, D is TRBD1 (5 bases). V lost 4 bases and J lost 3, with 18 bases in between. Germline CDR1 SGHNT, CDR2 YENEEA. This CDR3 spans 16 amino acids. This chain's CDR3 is CASSSIYLLGDYGYTF. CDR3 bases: TGTGCCAGCAGCTCGATATATTTATTGGGGGACTATGGCTACACCTTC.

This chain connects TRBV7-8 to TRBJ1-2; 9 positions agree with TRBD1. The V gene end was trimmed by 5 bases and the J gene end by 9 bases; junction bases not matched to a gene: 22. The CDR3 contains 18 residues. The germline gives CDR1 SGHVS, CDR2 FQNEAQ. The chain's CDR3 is CASSPGTPGQGFSSSYTF. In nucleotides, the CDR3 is TGTGCCAGCAGCCCTGGGACCCCGGGACAGGGATTTTCTAGTAGCTACACCTTC.

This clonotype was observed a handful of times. CDR3 amino acids: CASSQDPSRTREILYGYTF. The CDR3 bases are TGCGCCAGCAGCCAAGATCCCTCCCGGACGAGGGAAATACTCTATGGCTACACCTTC. The V call is TRBV4-1, the J call TRBJ1-2; D gene uncertain. This CDR3 is 19 amino acids long. V lost 0 bases and J 4 bases, leaving 24 bases between the germline ends. The V gene's germline CDR1 is MGHRA and CDR2 YSYEKL.

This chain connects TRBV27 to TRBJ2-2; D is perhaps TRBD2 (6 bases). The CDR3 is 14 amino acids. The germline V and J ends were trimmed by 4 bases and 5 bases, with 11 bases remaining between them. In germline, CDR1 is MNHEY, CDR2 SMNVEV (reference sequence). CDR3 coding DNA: TGTGCCAGCAGTTCCCCGCGGGGTACCGGGGAGCTGTTTTTT. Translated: CASSSPRGTGELFF.